This T cell receptor (beta chain) came from a study of Tregs in tolerant kidney transplant recipients. General observations from the study: Validation in larger populations is needed because few patients were studied.

Concerning this clone itself: Its antigen remains unidentified.

Some clones are missing from TCRdb's copy, which holds only in-frame ones; the method was immunoSEQ multiplex PCR. This table has over 50,000 clones, around 85% appearing once. Looked up from germline, CDR1 is SGDLS and CDR2 is YYNGEE. Trimming pared 4 bases from V and 0 bases from J, leaving 3 bases between. This CDR3 is built from 12 residues. The sample here was Tregs from blood, taken before the transplant. V usage is TRBV9 and J usage is TRBJ2-3; no definite D call. The TCR sequence derives from a human donor who received a combined kidney and bone marrow transplant. This chain's CDR3 is CASSQSTDTQYF. For the CDR3, the DNA is TGTGCCAGCAGCCAAAGCACAGATACGCAGTATTTT.